This is a list of T cell receptor beta chains from one sample in a study of Ad26.COV2.S vaccination and SARS-CoV-2 variants. The repertoire was sequenced with immunoSEQ multiplex PCR; TCRdb's copy has only in-frame clones and lacks some. The sample consists of approximately 300,000 clones, approximately 80% of them appearing once. The sample in question was peripheral blood, obtained in a trial of Ad26.COV2.S vaccine versus placebo. Receptors were obtained from a person between 18 and 59 years old who received the Ad26.COV2.S COVID-19 vaccine or a placebo. CDR3s include the opening cysteine and the closing phenylalanine or tryptophan. Each record gives: CDR3 protein, V gene, J gene.

CASSLEFWRGNSPLHF	TRBV7-2	TRBJ1-6
CASSDGLAYVADTQYF	TRBV2	TRBJ2-3
CASSPYWTGTNYGYTF	TRBV18	TRBJ1-2
CASSFGQGRGEGGYTF	TRBV28	TRBJ1-2
CASSGSTEYNSPLHF	TRBV7-9	TRBJ1-6
CASSLEWGEMETQYF	TRBV5-4	TRBJ2-5
CASIPTRGTTYEQYF	TRBV9	TRBJ2-7
CASSLVEGGIYGYTF	TRBV28	TRBJ1-2
CASSTQLSSYNEQFF	TRBV19	TRBJ2-1
CASSYEQGYGYTF	TRBV6-5	TRBJ1-2
CASKIAENTGGLGNQPQHF	TRBV19	TRBJ1-5
CAWSPGGWGTQPQHF	TRBV30	TRBJ1-5
CASSSSRDAQYF	TRBV18	TRBJ2-5
CASSRQPGSGYEQYF	TRBV14	TRBJ2-7
CASSPMRAESQPQHF	TRBV18	TRBJ1-5
CASRLPTGATGELFF	TRBV6-6	TRBJ2-2
CASSSDTTSVIQYF	TRBV27	TRBJ2-4
CASSPLGLAGGRETQYF	TRBV18	TRBJ2-5
CASSRPLAGGSTDTQYF	TRBV5-4	TRBJ2-3
CASSLGFGELFF	TRBV11-2	TRBJ2-2
CASRGAYNTGELFF	TRBV6-5	TRBJ2-2
CASSFRPQQNTEAFF	TRBV28	TRBJ1-1
CASSQSSYTGELFF	TRBV28	TRBJ2-2
CASSHRISQETQYF	TRBV14	TRBJ2-5
CASRPEGANYGYTF	TRBV5-1	TRBJ1-2
CASSLVGETQYF	TRBV5-1	TRBJ2-5
CAISGTSGSNTGELFF	TRBV10-3	TRBJ2-2
CASSLGRPRVGSPLHF	TRBV27	TRBJ1-6
CASSPTSGGDNEQFF	TRBV18	TRBJ2-1
CASSFSQDPKSGNTIYF	TRBV7-2	TRBJ1-3
CASSLALRAGVEETQYF	TRBV5-1	TRBJ2-5
CASSVSSRTEAFF	TRBV9	TRBJ1-1
CASSYGPGANTEAFF	TRBV6-5	TRBJ1-1
CASSGGEKLFF	TRBV12-3/TRBV12-4	TRBJ1-4
CASSQAYSGIQETQYF	TRBV3-1/TRBV3-2	TRBJ2-5
CAPAVGGQSSYEQYF	TRBV6-6	TRBJ2-7
CASSQDASGGAAVETQYF	TRBV4-2	TRBJ2-5
CASSPRVDSMNTEAFF	TRBV5-1	TRBJ1-1
CASSLVGGAENIQYF	TRBV7-6	TRBJ2-4
CASSSYAFQERFSQPQHF	TRBV28	TRBJ1-5
CAAGQGGQPQHF	TRBV12-3/TRBV12-4	TRBJ1-5
CASSVAPSSYEQYF	TRBV9	TRBJ2-7
CASSSGLNTEAFF	TRBV7-3	TRBJ1-1
CASSFGIEPPYEQYF	TRBV11-2	TRBJ2-7
CASSSPRTSGANVLTF	TRBV27	TRBJ2-6
CAWTPRTASLTDTQYF	TRBV30	TRBJ2-3
CASSRTGGSGGNTIYF	TRBV4-2	TRBJ1-3
CASSIVRGEAYEQYF	TRBV19	TRBJ2-7
CASSQFSGNTIYF	TRBV3-1/TRBV3-2	TRBJ1-3
CASSSHRGSNEKLFF	TRBV7-6	TRBJ1-4
CASRLQGLRNQPQHF	TRBV28	TRBJ1-5
CASSLDSTDTQYF	TRBV11-3	TRBJ2-3
CASRLGGYGSYEQYF	TRBV7-2	TRBJ2-7
CASSITGRAPTEQYF	TRBV19	TRBJ2-7
CASTPLQGVTNTEAFF	TRBV18	TRBJ1-1
CASSLRRNEQYF	TRBV28	TRBJ2-7
CASSLKIYGYTF	TRBV5-6	TRBJ1-2